A selection of T cell receptor beta chains follows, all from one sample in a study of T cells in Graves' hyperthyroidism and ophthalmopathy. A single record per CDR3 protein comes from TCRdb applying MiXCR to the multiplex PCR reads. The table includes fewer than 750,000 distinct CDR3 sequences, approximately 44% detected once. The source material was peripheral blood or thyroid tissue (not recorded which). These receptors were obtained from a woman aged 18-35 years with Graves' hyperthyroidism. Both conserved end residues are part of each CDR3. D genes are given only for firm matches. Clone size appears in some rows only: once, few, many, or a class for an expanded clone.

>many|NA|TRBV10-2|TRBJ2-7
TGCGCCAGCAGTGAGGGGGCCGAGCAGTACTTC
CASSEGAEQYF
>many|NA|TRBV20-1|TRBJ1-3
TGCAGTGCTAGAGATACGGTCTCTGGAAACACCATATATTTT
CSARDTVSGNTIYF
>NA|NA|TRBV5-1|TRBJ2-5
TGCGCCAGCAGCGTTACGTACCAAGAGACCCAGTACTTC
CASSVTYQETQYF
>few|NA|TRBV30|TRBJ2-5
TGTGCCTGGACCCCTCTGGGGGAACGGCGAGAGACCCAGTACTTC
CAWTPLGERRETQYF
>NA|NA|TRBV20-1|TRBJ2-3
TGCAGTGCTAGACGGGATACCACAGATACGCAGTATTTT
CSARRDTTDTQYF
>many|TRBD2|TRBV20-1|TRBJ2-2
TGCAGTGCCTTACCTGGACTAGCGGCGAACACCGGGGAGCTGTTTTTT
CSALPGLAANTGELFF
>NA|NA|TRBV20-1|TRBJ1-2
TGCAGTCAACGGACAGATAACTATGGCTACACCTTC
CSQRTDNYGYTF
>NA|TRBD2|TRBV6-1|TRBJ2-6
TGTGCCAGCAGTGAGGCCGGGACTAGCGGGGGCAACGTCCTGACTTTC
CASSEAGTSGGNVLTF
>many|NA|TRBV27|TRBJ2-5
TGTGCCAGCAGTCGGCAGACGGAAGAGACCCAGTACTTC
CASSRQTEETQYF
>NA|TRBD2|TRBV24-1|TRBJ2-3
TGTGCCACCAGCCCGCGGCAGCGGGGAAGCACAGATACGCAGTATTTT
CATSPRQRGSTDTQYF
>NA|NA|TRBV20-1|TRBJ1-1
TGCAGTGCTAGAGATTGGGGGGGAACTGAAGCTTTCTTT
CSARDWGGTEAFF
>once|TRBD1|TRBV20-1|TRBJ1-4
TGCAGTGCAGGGACAGGGAGTGGTGAAAAACTGTTTTTT
CSAGTGSGEKLFF
>NA|TRBD1|TRBV5-1|TRBJ1-5
TGCGCCAGCAGCTGGACAGGGTTGGGTCAGCCCCAGCATTTT
CASSWTGLGQPQHF
>NA|TRBD2|TRBV10-3|TRBJ2-5
TGTGCCATCAGAGGACTAGCGGGAGAGCAGCGAGAGACCCAGTACTTC
CAIRGLAGEQRETQYF
>many|NA|TRBV5-8|TRBJ1-1
TGTGCCAGCAGCCAACCTATCCCGGGAGCTTTCTTT
CASSQPIPGAFF
>few|NA|TRBV6-6|TRBJ1-4
TGTGCCAGCAGTGAAGATGCCCGCCGAACTAATGAAAAACTGTTTTTT
CASSEDARRTNEKLFF
>many|NA|TRBV7-9|TRBJ2-7
TGTGCCAGCAGCCCTCCGACGGATTCCTACGAGCAGTACTTC
CASSPPTDSYEQYF
>NA|TRBD2|TRBV11-2|TRBJ2-5
TGTGCCAGCAGCTCCAACAGTGGACTAGGAAAAGAGACCCAGTACTTC
CASSSNSGLGKETQYF
>few|NA|TRBV2|TRBJ2-2
TGTGCCAGCAGTCAGAGCTGGGCCGGGGAGCTGTTTTTT
CASSQSWAGELFF
>NA|NA|TRBV9|TRBJ1-4
TGTGTCAGCAGCTCGACAACAACTAATGAAAAACTGTTTTTT
CVSSSTTTNEKLFF
>few|TRBD1|TRBV6-2/TRBV6-3|TRBJ2-7
TGTGCCAGCAGTGAGACAGGGGGCCTCTTCTTTCCCTACGAGCAGTACTTC
CASSETGGLFFPYEQYF
>NA|NA|TRBV6-5|TRBJ2-1
TGTGCCAGCAGCTTCCAAAGCGCCTACAATGAGCAGTTCTTC
CASSFQSAYNEQFF
>many|NA|TRBV20-1|TRBJ1-5
TGCAGTGCTCCGACTCAGGGCCAGCCCCAGCATTTT
CSAPTQGQPQHF
>NA|TRBD1|TRBV30|TRBJ1-5
TGTGCCTGGAGTGCACAGGGGAATCAGCCCCAGCATTTT
CAWSAQGNQPQHF
>NA|NA|TRBV20-1|TRBJ2-1
TGCAGTGCTAGGACCGGGACTGACGCCTACAATGAGCAGTTCTTC
CSARTGTDAYNEQFF
>NA|NA|TRBV27|TRBJ2-5
TGTGCCAGCGGCTCGCAGGGGCAAGAGACCCAGTACTTC
CASGSQGQETQYF